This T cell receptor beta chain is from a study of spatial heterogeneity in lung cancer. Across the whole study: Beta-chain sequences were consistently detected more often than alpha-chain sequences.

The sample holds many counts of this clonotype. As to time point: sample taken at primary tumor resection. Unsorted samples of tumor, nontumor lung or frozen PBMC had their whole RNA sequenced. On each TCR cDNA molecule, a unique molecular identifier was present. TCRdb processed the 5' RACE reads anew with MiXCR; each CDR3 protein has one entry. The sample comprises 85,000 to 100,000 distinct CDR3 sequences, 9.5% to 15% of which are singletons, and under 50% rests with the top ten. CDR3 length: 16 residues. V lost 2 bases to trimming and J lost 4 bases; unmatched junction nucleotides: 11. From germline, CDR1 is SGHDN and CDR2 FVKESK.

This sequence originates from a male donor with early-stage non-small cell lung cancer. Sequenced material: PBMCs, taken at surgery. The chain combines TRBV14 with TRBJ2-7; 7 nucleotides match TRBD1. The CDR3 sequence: CASSQMPPTGWYEQYF. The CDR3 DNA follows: TGTGCCAGCAGCCAAATGCCTCCGACAGGGTGGTACGAGCAGTACTTC.